The clone carrying this T cell receptor (beta chain) was seen many times. Its antigen is unidentified. No cell fractionation was done, so the repertoire covers all unsorted peripheral blood T cells. The record originates from a study of HIV-infected patients and healthy controls. General observations from the study: The authors saw processing only sixteen HIV-infected individuals as a major limitation on generality. HIV-infected patients and controls differed significantly in mean usage of eight alpha and eight beta V genes.

About 500 ng RNA was reverse transcribed with alpha and beta constant-region primers. Each of the alpha and beta chains got its own library through chain-specific third strand synthesis with indices. Each CDR3 protein gets one entry after TCRdb re-called the 5' RACE reads with MiXCR. The sample has 8,000 to 10,000 distinct CDR3 sequences, 7% to 8.5% seen once. This CDR3 is 17 amino acids long. V shed 2 bases and J 5 bases; nucleotides not matched to a gene: 15. Germline CDR1 DFQATT, CDR2 SNEGSKA (reference sequence). Sequenced here: blood, sampled before antiretroviral therapy. V gene TRBV20-1 combines with J gene TRBJ1-1; TRBD1 matches at 9 bases. This TCR was sampled from an adult with HIV infection. CDR3 sequence: CSARKTGGAMVLTEAFF. DNA for the CDR3: TGCAGTGCTAGAAAAACAGGGGGCGCGATGGTCCTGACTGAAGCTTTCTTT.